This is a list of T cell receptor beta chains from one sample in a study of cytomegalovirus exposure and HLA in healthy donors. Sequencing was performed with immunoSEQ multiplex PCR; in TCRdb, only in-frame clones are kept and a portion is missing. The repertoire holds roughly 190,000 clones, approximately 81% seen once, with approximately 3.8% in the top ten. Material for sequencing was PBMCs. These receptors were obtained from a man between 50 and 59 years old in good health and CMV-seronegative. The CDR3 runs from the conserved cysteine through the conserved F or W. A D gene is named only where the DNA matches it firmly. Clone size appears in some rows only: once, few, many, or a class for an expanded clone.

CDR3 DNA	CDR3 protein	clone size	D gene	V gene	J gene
TGTGCCAGCAGCTTAGTTGCCGGGATCGGCAATCAGCCCCAGCATTTT	CASSLVAGIGNQPQHF	-	-	TRBV7-2	TRBJ1-5
TGTGCCAGCTCACCTTATTTGTCCTACGAGCAGTACTTC	CASSPYLSYEQYF	-	-	TRBV18	TRBJ2-7
TGTGCCAGTAGTGGGCAGGGCGCTGGAAACACCATATATTTT	CASSGQGAGNTIYF	-	-	TRBV19	TRBJ1-3
TGCAGCGCCGGACATTTGAACACTGAAGCTTTCTTT	CSAGHLNTEAFF	few	-	TRBV29-1	TRBJ1-1
TGTGCCAGCAGCTGGAGCTATAGCAATCAGCCCCAGCATTTT	CASSWSYSNQPQHF	-	-	TRBV5-5	TRBJ1-5
TGTGCCAGCAGCTTACAGGACACCTCTCCCTACGAGCAGTACTTC	CASSLQDTSPYEQYF	-	-	TRBV7-2	TRBJ2-7
TGTGCCAGCAGCTTGGATGGACTTAAAGGGAGCATTCAGTACTTC	CASSLDGLKGSIQYF	-	-	TRBV5-5	TRBJ2-4
TGTGCCAGCAGTTCGACAGGCCTTTTTGAAAAACTGTTTTTT	CASSSTGLFEKLFF	-	-	TRBV6-5	TRBJ1-4
TGTGCCAGCAGTGAGCGGAGCTATGGCTACACCTTC	CASSERSYGYTF	-	-	TRBV2	TRBJ1-2
TGTGCCATCAACCAAAATGGGGCGATGAACACTGAAGCTTTCTTT	CAINQNGAMNTEAFF	few	-	TRBV10-3	TRBJ1-1
TGTGCCAGCAGCCCCTCGACAGAATATAATCAGCCCCAGCATTTT	CASSPSTEYNQPQHF	-	-	TRBV11-2	TRBJ1-5
TGTGCCTGGATCCTTAGCAGGGTCCACAATGAGCAGTTCTTC	CAWILSRVHNEQFF	-	-	TRBV30	TRBJ2-1
TGCGCCAGCAGCCAAGGCTGGGCCTGGCGTGGAAACACCATATATTTT	CASSQGWAWRGNTIYF	-	-	TRBV4-1	TRBJ1-3
TGTGCCACTAGGGACAGGGGGTCCCCTAGGGATGGCTACACCTTC	CATRDRGSPRDGYTF	-	TRBD1	TRBV7-2	TRBJ1-2
TGTGCCAGCAGGCCCACCCGACAGGGCCATCAGCCCCAGCATTTT	CASRPTRQGHQPQHF	-	TRBD1	TRBV6-5	TRBJ1-5
TGTGCCTGGAGGGGGCGGGGAGGGTCTGGAAACACCATATATTTT	CAWRGRGGSGNTIYF	-	-	TRBV30	TRBJ1-3
TGTGCCTGGAGTCGGACAGAAACATTCACCTACGAGCAGTACTTC	CAWSRTETFTYEQYF	-	-	TRBV30	TRBJ2-7
TGTGCCAGCAGTTCGACAGGCCACTACGAGCAGTACTTC	CASSSTGHYEQYF	-	-	TRBV27	TRBJ2-7
TGTTCCAGCAGCTTAGAGGCGGGTTCAGCTTTCTTT	CSSSLEAGSAFF	-	-	TRBV7-9	TRBJ1-1
TGTGCCAGTCATTCCAGAAGACAGTATAATTCACCCCTCCACTTT	CASHSRRQYNSPLHF	-	-	TRBV27	TRBJ1-6
TGTGCCAGCTCACCCGAGCAACCTGATCAGCCCCAGCATTTT	CASSPEQPDQPQHF	-	-	TRBV18	TRBJ1-5
TGTGCCAGCAGCTTAGGGGAACAAGACAGGGTTTTTGGCTACACCTTC	CASSLGEQDRVFGYTF	-	TRBD1	TRBV13	TRBJ1-2
TGTGCCAGCAGCCAAGATCTAGCGGGGGGGGTGGATACGCAGTATTTT	CASSQDLAGGVDTQYF	-	TRBD2	TRBV4-2	TRBJ2-3